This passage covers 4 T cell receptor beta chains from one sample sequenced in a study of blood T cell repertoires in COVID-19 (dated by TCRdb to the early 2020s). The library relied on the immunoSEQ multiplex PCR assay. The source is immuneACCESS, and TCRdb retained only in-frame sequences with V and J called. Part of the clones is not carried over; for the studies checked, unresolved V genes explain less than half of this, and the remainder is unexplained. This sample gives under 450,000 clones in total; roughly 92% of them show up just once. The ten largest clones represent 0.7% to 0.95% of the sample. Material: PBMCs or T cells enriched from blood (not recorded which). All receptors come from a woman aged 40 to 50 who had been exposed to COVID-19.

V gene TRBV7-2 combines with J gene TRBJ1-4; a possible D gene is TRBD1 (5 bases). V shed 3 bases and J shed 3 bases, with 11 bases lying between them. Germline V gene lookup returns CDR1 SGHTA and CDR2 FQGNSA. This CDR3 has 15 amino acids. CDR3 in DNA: TGTGCCAGCAGCTTGGACGGCAGGGCTAATGAAAAACTGTTTTTT. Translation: CASSLDGRANEKLFF.

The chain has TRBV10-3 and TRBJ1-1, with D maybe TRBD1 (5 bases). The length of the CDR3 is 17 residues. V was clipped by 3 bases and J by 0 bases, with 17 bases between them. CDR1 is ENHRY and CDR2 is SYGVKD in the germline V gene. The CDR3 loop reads CAISELDTRPLNTEAFF. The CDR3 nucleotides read TGTGCCATCAGTGAATTGGACACTCGTCCTTTGAACACTGAAGCTTTCTTT.

In DNA, the CDR3 is TGTGCCAGCAGCTTGGGGCCGGGACAGGGGGCCCACGAGCAGTACTTC. Translation gives CASSLGPGQGAHEQYF. The chain is built from TRBV5-5 and TRBJ2-7; TRBD1 matches 12 bases. V shed 0 bases, J shed 5 bases, and the junction held 6 bases outside the gene matches. There are 16 residues in the CDR3. Germline V CDR1 and CDR2: SGHKS, YYEKEE (reference sequence).

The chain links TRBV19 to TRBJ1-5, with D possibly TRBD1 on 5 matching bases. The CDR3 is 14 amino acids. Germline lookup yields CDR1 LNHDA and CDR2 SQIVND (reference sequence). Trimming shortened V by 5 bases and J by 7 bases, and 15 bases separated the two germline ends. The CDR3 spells CASSGRTGRQPQHF. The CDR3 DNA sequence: TGTGCCAGTAGTGGACGAACAGGAAGACAGCCCCAGCATTTT. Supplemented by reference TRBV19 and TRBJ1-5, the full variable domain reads DGGITQSPKYLFRKEGQNVTLSCEQNLNHDAMYWYRQDPGQGLRLIYYSQIVNDFQKGDIAEGYSVSREKKESFPLTVTSAQKNPTAFYLCASSGRTGRQPQHFGDGTRLSIL.